Here is one T cell receptor (beta chain) with its context. This clone was detected once. This receptor's antigen is unknown. Base qualities are not provided; no much larger clone lies one nucleotide away. The donors were healthy, HIV-negative adults who had no recently reported acute infections or vaccinations. Every donor was a Caucasian adult residing in Nashville, Tennessee, USA. CD4+ T cells were enriched by magnetic negative selection; naive cells were then positively selected on CD45RA, and the negative fraction formed the memory subset. After blood collection by leukapheresis, PBMCs were isolated using Ficoll-Histopaque density gradient centrifugation and then cryopreserved in the vapor phase of liquid nitrogen. Analytical flow cytometry was used to check the purity and quantity of every magnetically sorted T cell population. Genomic DNA was isolated from every sorted fraction and measured by UV absorbance on a Nanodrop 2000c.

Using the deep immunoSEQ assay, TCR CDR3 regions were amplified from genomic DNA by multiplex PCR. Genomic DNA extracted from each cell subset was distributed evenly over all wells of several immunoSEQ 96-well plates, and each plate served as one replicate. For sorted subsets, 200 to 250 ng of genomic DNA, equivalent to 25,000 to 35,000 T cell genomes, went into each replicate PCR. Purified libraries were measured with a Qubit 3.0 fluorometer, size-checked on a Bioanalyzer 2100, and measured again with the KAPA Library Quantification kit. A separate single-read 150-cycle Illumina NextSeq 550 flow cell was used to sequence each immunoSEQ 96-well plate. The authors processed their data as follows. Because only junctional sequences without quality scores were contained in the immunoSEQ output, filtering matching that applied to full-length reads could not be performed. To assign V/J genes and CDR3, sequences were annotated using PyIR, a Python wrapper for IgBLAST v1.9, with IMGT germline references. Reads were removed for weak V/J assignments (E-value above 1e-6), missing CDR3, stop codons, out-of-frame junctions, or ambiguous translated residues. V3J clonotypes were defined as sequences sharing the same inferred V gene, J gene, and CDR3 amino acid sequence. Percentage overlap between repertoires was calculated by dividing the number of shared unique clonotypes by the size of the smaller repertoire. RTK rarefaction, the Chao1 estimator, and Recon v2.1 estimates of unobserved clonotypes were used to assess repertoire richness. Generation probabilities were computed with OLGA for all TCRbeta clonotypes obtained by the gDNA method from several donors. Entries here come from immuneACCESS through TCRdb and include only in-frame sequences with V and J called. Some clones fail to appear in such tables; in the studies checked, an unresolved V gene covers under half of the shortfall, and the cause of the remainder is unknown. V and J calls and clone size follow that table, whereas D and trimming were derived from the DNA. This sample has 1.6 million or so clones in its table, and about 98.5% of those were observed once. In total, the top ten clones hold approximately 0.38% of the sample.

The record originates from a study of shared clonotypes between healthy human individuals (dated by TCRdb to between 2020 and 2021). With regard to the full study: A few men and a couple of women, aged 18 to 49 years, made up the cohort. Libraries were prepared and TCR repertoires were sequenced by different laboratories using diverse techniques, in order to increase sequencing depth and limit assay-specific biases. Each donor's leukapheresis produced roughly between roughly 0.85 and 9.5 billion PBMCs. For each donor, CD4 naive and CD4 memory were each run on three plates, CD8 naive on two plates, and CD8 memory on one plate. Blood TCR repertoires of five healthy adults were deeply sequenced to estimate repertoire size and the extent of clonotype sharing between individuals.

Points the paper makes about the study in general: Pairwise subsampling indicated that sequencing depth was expected to affect the degree of clonotype sharing among donors. Sampling was restricted to blood, and TCR repertoires in tissues likely differ from the TCR repertoires found in blood. Compared with non-shared clonotypes, the clonotypes found in all four sorted-subset donors had higher generation probabilities. Because the study included only a small number of donors, the genetic and exposure-history diversity represented was limited. Incomplete sequencing was indicated by rarefaction of sorted-subset datasets, despite the large sequencing depth. Naive subsets generally had larger estimated clonotype richness than memory subsets did. Across several donors, around 5% of naive CD4, 3% to 3.5% of naive CD8, approximately 2.5% of memory CD4, and under 0.45% of memory CD8 clonotypes were shared.

The sequenced material came from naive CD4+ T cells sorted from blood. In the paper's terms, the cell subset or site label means: CD45RA+ positively selected. This sequence originates from a man aged 25 to 40 in good health.

The DNA reads as follows: TGTGCCAGCAGCTTGTTGCCCGCTGGGGCCAACGTCCTGACTTTC. Its translation is CASSLLPAGANVLTF. The chain is assembled from TRBV5-6 and TRBJ2-6, with the D gene call left open. CDR1 and CDR2 were assigned from the germline V gene as SGHDT and YYEEEE. Trimming costs V 1 base and J 2 bases, and their ends lie 7 bases apart. The CDR3 covers 15 residues, taking in both the cysteine and the phenylalanine. Only the CDR3 DNA is retained, 45 bases long and in frame from the first base. The entire variable domain, with the stretches around the CDR3 drawn from the reference TRBV5-6 and TRBJ2-6 proteins, is DAGVTQSPTHLIKTRGQQVTLRCSPKSGHDTVSWYQQALGQGPQFIFQYYEEEERQRGNFPDRFSGHQFPNYSSELNVNALLLGDSALYLCASSLLPAGANVLTFGAGSRLTVL.